Following are 28 T cell receptor beta chains from one sample sequenced in a study of cytomegalovirus exposure and HLA in healthy donors. Researchers ran the PCR with 60 Vbeta and 13 Jbeta primers. Method: immunoSEQ multiplex PCR; TCRdb's copy keeps in-frame clones and lacks some. The sample contains tens of thousands of clones, about four fifths of which appear only once. The specimen sequenced was PBMCs. These receptors were collected from a man aged 25-45 years in good health and CMV-seropositive.

The sample holds a few counts of this clone. The chain combines TRBV21-1 with TRBJ1-2; TRBD1 reflects the table's D call only, with no check against the DNA. TRBV21-1 is marked as a pseudogene. There are 15 residues in the CDR3. The CDR3 coding sequence is TGTGCCAGCAGCAGGATGTGGGGGCGGTGCTATGGCTACACCTTC. It yields the protein CASSRMWGRCYGYTF.

This clone showed up just once. The rearrangement links TRBV28 to TRBJ1-6; tentatively, D is TRBD1 (5 bases). The CDR3 extends over 16 amino acids. The germline V and J ends were trimmed by 4 bases and 2 bases, with 12 bases remaining between them. Per the germline V gene, CDR1 is MDHEN and CDR2 is SYDVKM. The CDR3 here is CASSSPRGAYNSPLHF. In DNA form, the CDR3 reads TGTGCCAGCAGTTCCCCCCGGGGGGCCTATAATTCACCCCTCCACTTT.

The chain uses TRBV19 and TRBJ1-1; 7 bases fit TRBD1. V lost 3 bases and J lost 6; bases outside the gene matches: 4. This CDR3 has 13 residues. The germline V gene has CDR1 LNHDA and CDR2 SQIVND (reference sequence). Here the CDR3 DNA reads TGTGCCAGTAGTATTAACAGGGGTTCTGAAGCTTTCTTT. Protein sequence: CASSINRGSEAFF.

This sequence joins TRBV9 and TRBJ2-3; tentatively, D is TRBD2 (5 bases). Germline CDR1 and CDR2: SGDLS and YYNGEE. CDR3 length equals 13 residues. The V end was cut by 0 bases, the J end by 5 bases, with 7 bases between. The CDR3 nucleotides are TGTGCCAGCAGCGTAGGAGGGAGAGATACGCAGTATTTT. It translates to CASSVGGRDTQYF. Full variable domain (outside the CDR3, taken from reference TRBV9 and TRBJ2-3): DSGVTQTPKHLITATGQRVTLRCSPRSGDLSVYWYQQSLDQGLQFLIQYYNGEERAKGNILERFSAQQFPDLHSELNLSSLELGDSALYFCASSVGGRDTQYFGPGTRLTVL.

This clone was counted only a few times. The chain has TRBV10-3 and TRBJ1-2; 7 bases match TRBD1. V lost 6 bases, J lost 2 bases, and 15 bases stayed unmatched. CDR1 and CDR2 (germline): ENHRY, SYGVKD. This CDR3 region has 17 residues. The DNA for the CDR3 is TGTGCCATCAGATACCGGGACAGAGTCGAGGACAACTATGGCTACACCTTC. This codes for CAIRYRDRVEDNYGYTF.

This chain connects TRBV5-1 to TRBJ1-5; 9 positions agree with TRBD1. The CDR3 length is 16 residues. The germline CDR1 and CDR2 sequences are SGHRS and YFSETQ. Trimming cost V 1 base and J 2 bases; bases outside gene matches: 4. The CDR3 region is CASSLTGGKGNQPQHF. CDR3 DNA sequence: TGCGCCAGCAGCTTGACAGGGGGCAAGGGCAATCAGCCCCAGCATTTT.

The chain joins TRBV7-9 to TRBJ2-5; D is undetermined. CDR3 length: 11 residues. V lost 3 bases to trimming and J lost 4 bases, with 3 bases between them. CDR1 is SEHNR, CDR2 FQNEAQ, per germline (reference sequence). CDR3 amino acids: CASSFLETQYF. The CDR3 coding sequence is TGTGCCAGCAGCTTCTTAGAGACCCAGTACTTC.

The CDR3 region has the DNA TGTGCCAGCAGCTGGGGAGCCGGGGAGCTGTTTTTT. Translating it yields CASSWGAGELFF. The rearrangement joins TRBV9 to TRBJ2-2; a possible D gene is TRBD2 (5 bases). Germline CDR1 SGDLS, CDR2 YYNGEE. V shed 4 bases and J shed 6 bases, with 7 bases lying between them. The CDR3 contains 12 residues.

This clone was observed a few times. For the CDR3, the DNA is TGTGCCAGCAGTTTGTCTGGGGGCGGAAGCACTGAAGCTTTCTTT. Translated: CASSLSGGGSTEAFF. This chain uses TRBV27 with TRBJ1-1, with D possibly matching TRBD1 (6 bases). This CDR3 contains 15 residues. Trimming took 3 bases from V and 4 from J, leaving 15 bases between them. Looked up from germline, CDR1 is MNHEY and CDR2 is SMNVEV (reference sequence).

V and J are TRBV27 and TRBJ2-3, with TRBD1 as a possible D gene (6 bases). CDR1 is MNHEY and CDR2 is SMNVEV in the germline V gene (reference sequence). The CDR3 has 16 residues. Trimming left V 6 bases short and J 4 bases short, with 20 bases between. The CDR3 nucleotides read TGTGCCAGCAGCCAGATCCAGGGGTGGCTATCAGATACGCAGTATTTT. Its protein product is CASSQIQGWLSDTQYF.

The chain links TRBV7-2 to TRBJ2-5; TRBD1 agrees at 7 bases. The CDR3 covers 14 residues. V shed 5 bases, J shed 2 bases, and the junction held 5 bases outside the gene matches. The germline gives CDR1 SGHTA, CDR2 FQGNSA. The CDR3 DNA is TGTGCCAGCAGCGTACAGGGGCTTCAAGAGACCCAGTACTTC. Translating gives CASSVQGLQETQYF.

The chain employs TRBV4-2 and TRBJ2-7, with D perhaps matching TRBD2 (6 bases). V shed 6 bases and J shed 5 bases, with 14 bases lying between them. In germline, CDR1 is LGHNA, CDR2 YNFKEQ. This CDR3 region has 13 residues. The chain's CDR3 is CASRGGLSNEQYF. The CDR3 DNA reads TGTGCCAGCAGGGGGGGACTGTCCAACGAGCAGTACTTC.

The chain uses TRBV7-9 and TRBJ2-2, with D unresolved. Germline assignment: CDR1 SEHNR and CDR2 FQNEAQ (reference sequence). CDR3 length: 13 residues. With 3 bases removed from V and 3 bases from J, the gap between germline ends came to 5 bases. DNA for the CDR3: TGTGCCAGCAGCTTTTATGACACCGGGGAGCTGTTTTTT. It is translated as CASSFYDTGELFF.

V is TRBV28 and J is TRBJ1-5; 9 bases are shared with TRBD1. CDR3 length: 17 amino acids. V shed 2 bases, J shed 2 bases, and the junction held 7 bases outside the gene matches. Looked up from germline, CDR1 is MDHEN and CDR2 is SYDVKM. CDR3 protein: CASSLPNRGRRNQPQHF. CDR3 coding DNA: TGTGCCAGCAGTTTACCGAACAGGGGGCGACGCAATCAGCCCCAGCATTTT.

The chain has TRBV5-1 and TRBJ2-1; the D is unclear. The CDR3 runs to 12 residues. Germline lookup yields CDR1 SGHRS and CDR2 YFSETQ. Trimming cost V 4 bases and J 8 bases, with 10 bases left between them. The CDR3 reads CASSAPPYEQFF. The CDR3 bases are TGCGCCAGCAGCGCGCCTCCGTATGAGCAGTTCTTC. Using reference TRBV5-1 and TRBJ2-1 for the parts outside the CDR3, the full variable domain is KAGVTQTPRYLIKTRGQQVTLSCSPISGHRSVSWYQQTPGQGLQFLFEYFSETQRNKGNFPGRFSGRQFSNSRSEMNVSTLELGDSALYLCASSAPPYEQFFGPGTRLTVL.

The chain links TRBV28 to TRBJ1-1, with D perhaps matching TRBD1 (6 bases). The ends were cut back, 5 bases at V and 0 bases at J, with 13 bases in the middle. CDR1 and CDR2 (germline): MDHEN, SYDVKM. This CDR3 has 15 residues. The CDR3 loop reads CASSLPTGMNTEAFF. CDR3 coding DNA: TGTGCCAGCAGTCTCCCAACAGGGATGAACACTGAAGCTTTCTTT. Complete variable domain (other parts from reference TRBV28 and TRBJ1-1): DVKVTQSSRYLVKRTGEKVFLECVQDMDHENMFWYRQDPGLGLRLIYFSYDVKMKEKGDIPEGYSVSREKKERFSLILESASTNQTSMYLCASSLPTGMNTEAFFGQGTRLTVV.

The chain couples TRBV7-9 to TRBJ2-7; D unresolved. Trimming took 5 bases from V and 4 from J, leaving 9 bases between them. CDR1 is SEHNR and CDR2 is FQNEAQ in the germline V gene (reference sequence). The CDR3 runs to 12 residues. The CDR3, as DNA: TGTGCCAGCAGCCAGACATCTTACGAGCAGTACTTC. This sequence encodes CASSQTSYEQYF.

This sequence joins TRBV18 and TRBJ1-6; D remains unclear. The CDR3 covers 14 residues. The V end was cut by 0 bases, the J end by 5 bases, with 5 bases between. CDR1 is KGHSH and CDR2 is LQKENI in the germline V gene. CDR3 sequence reads: CASSPPGDNSPLHF. As DNA, the CDR3 is TGTGCCAGCTCACCACCGGGAGATAATTCACCCCTCCACTTT.

The V call is TRBV5-1, the J call TRBJ2-2; maybe TRBD1 (6 bases). Germline values: CDR1 SGHRS, CDR2 YFSETQ. V shed 4 bases and J shed 4 bases, with 17 bases lying between them. CDR3 length: 16 residues. The CDR3 loop is CASSRGQSRGTGELFF. The DNA of the CDR3 is TGCGCCAGCAGCCGCGGACAGTCGCGAGGCACCGGGGAGCTGTTTTTT.

The sample holds a few counts of this clone. V and J are TRBV29-1 and TRBJ1-6; 11 bases line up with TRBD1. This CDR3 contains 14 residues. Looked up from germline, CDR1 is SQVTM and CDR2 is ANQGSEA. Trimming cost V 5 bases and J 10 bases; bases outside gene matches: 7. CDR3 region: CSVRTGGVGSPLHF. In DNA form, the CDR3 reads TGCAGCGTTCGGACAGGGGGCGTAGGATCACCCCTCCACTTT. The variable domain in full, completed from reference TRBV29-1 and TRBJ1-6, reads SAVISQKPSRDICQRGTSLTIQCQVDSQVTMMFWYRQQPGQSLTLIATANQGSEATYESGFVIDKFPISRPNLTFSTLTVSNMSPEDSSIYLCSVRTGGVGSPLHFGNGTRLTVT.

Notes on this clone: Sequence at one end of the junction differs from germline and may be a read error. V is TRBV2 and J is TRBJ2-4, with 13 bases that match TRBD2. The CDR3 consists of 15 residues. CDR1 is SNHLY and CDR2 is FYNNEI in the germline V gene. The CDR3, as DNA: TGTGCCAGCATTGGGACTAGCGGGGCCAAAAGCATTCAGTACTTC. Translated: CASIGTSGAKSIQYF.

The sample holds one count of this clone. The conserved final phenylalanine or tryptophan is absent from the CDR3, which likely points to a read error. CDR3 in DNA: TGTGCCAGCAGCTCGGTCTCTTCAGGGGGTGGCACAGATACGCAGTATGTT. Translated, it gives CASSSVSSGGGTDTQYV. The chain employs TRBV7-9 and TRBJ2-3, with 7 bases fitting TRBD1. In germline, CDR1 is SEHNR, CDR2 FQNEAQ (reference sequence). CDR3 length equals 17 residues. Trimming removed 4 bases from V and 1 base from J; junction bases left unmatched: 11.

The rearrangement joins TRBV9 to TRBJ1-1; TRBD1 matches at 10 bases. Germline V gene data show CDR1 as SGDLS and CDR2 as YYNGEE. The ends lost 3 bases at V and 10 bases at J; junction bases unmatched: 6. This CDR3 has 13 amino acids. In DNA form, the CDR3 reads TGTGCCAGCAGCGACCGGACAGGGGGGAGAGCTTTCTTT. Protein sequence: CASSDRTGGRAFF.

This clone appeared a few times. The chain joins TRBV5-1 to TRBJ1-5; TRBD1 is a possible D gene (6 bases). The germline V gene encodes CDR1 SGHRS and CDR2 YFSETQ. V was trimmed by 1 base and J by 1 base, leaving 9 bases between them. The length of the CDR3 is 15 residues. The CDR3: CASSLTGLSNQPQHF. DNA of the CDR3: TGCGCCAGCAGCTTGACAGGGCTGAGCAATCAGCCCCAGCATTTT.

J is TRBJ2-5 and V is TRBV5-4; 8 positions match TRBD2. V shed 4 bases, J shed 7 bases, and the junction held 18 bases outside the gene matches. The CDR3 is made up of 17 amino acids. The V gene's germline CDR1 is SGHNT and CDR2 YYREEE (reference sequence). In DNA form, the CDR3 reads TGTGCCAGCAGCGCCTATAGGACTAGCAAGTCCCTATGGACCCAGTACTTC. It encodes CASSAYRTSKSLWTQYF.

The CDR3 coding sequence is TGTGCCAGCAGCCCCGCGGGGACCTCCTATGGCTACACCTTC. It yields the protein CASSPAGTSYGYTF. The gene calls are TRBV7-8 and TRBJ1-2; possibly TRBD1 for D (5 bases). CDR3 length equals 14 residues. V gave up 5 bases and J gave up 4 bases, with 14 bases separating them. Germline CDR1 reads SGHVS; CDR2 reads FQNEAQ. Full variable domain (missing parts from reference TRBV7-8 and TRBJ1-2): GAGVSQSPRYKVAKRGQDVALRCDPISGHVSLFWYQQALGQGPEFLTYFQNEAQLDKSGLPSDRFFAERPEGSVSTLKIQRTQQEDSAVYLCASSPAGTSYGYTFGSGTRLTVV.

The rearrangement joins TRBV19 to TRBJ1-1; D is unclear. Germline V gene sequence: CDR1 LNHDA, CDR2 SQIVND (reference sequence). V lost 6 bases, J lost 5 bases, and 10 bases lay in between. The CDR3 has 12 amino acids. CDR3 coding DNA: TGTGCCAGTAGCCCCGGAGGGACTGAAGCTTTCTTT. It translates to CASSPGGTEAFF.

This chain connects TRBV7-3 to TRBJ2-1; 8 nucleotides line up with TRBD2. CDR1 SGHTA and CDR2 FQGTGA come from the germline V gene. The CDR3 totals 15 residues. Trimming cost V 6 bases and J 4 bases; bases outside gene matches: 8. The CDR3 reads CASSIGGGPYNEQFF. In DNA form, the CDR3 reads TGTGCCAGCAGTATAGGCGGGGGGCCGTACAATGAGCAGTTCTTC.